The entry below describes one T cell receptor beta chain. Antigen: not known. The CDR3 runs 18 residues. Germline loops: CDR1 SEHNR, CDR2 FQNEAQ (reference sequence). Losses at the gene ends were 1 base for V and 4 bases for J; bases not matched to a gene: 8. Assay used: immunoSEQ multiplex PCR; TCRdb lists only in-frame clones, some missing. The sample has about 180,000 clones, 85% to 90% seen once. This sample was included in a study of T cell responses to AZD1222 COVID-19 vaccine. Whole-study results and caveats: Spike-specific TCR breadth and depth went up after people got two AZD1222 doses.

The V gene is TRBV7-9, the J gene TRBJ2-1, with 12 bases matching TRBD2. The specimen comprised peripheral blood, sampled on day 0 of AZD1222 vaccination. This TCR was sampled from an adult in good health. CDR3: CASSLGLAGGPRYNEQFF. In DNA form, the CDR3 reads TGTGCCAGCAGCTTAGGGCTAGCGGGGGGGCCGCGATACAATGAGCAGTTCTTC.